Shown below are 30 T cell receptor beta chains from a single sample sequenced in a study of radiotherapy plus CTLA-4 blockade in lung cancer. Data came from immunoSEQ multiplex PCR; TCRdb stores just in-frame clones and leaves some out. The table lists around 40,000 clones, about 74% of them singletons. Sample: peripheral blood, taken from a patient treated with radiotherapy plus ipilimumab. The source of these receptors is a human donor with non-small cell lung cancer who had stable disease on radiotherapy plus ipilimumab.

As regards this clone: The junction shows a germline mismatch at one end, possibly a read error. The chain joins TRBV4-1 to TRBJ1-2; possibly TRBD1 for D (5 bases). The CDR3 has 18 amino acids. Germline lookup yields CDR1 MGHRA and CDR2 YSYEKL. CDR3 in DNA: TGCGCCAGCAACCAAGAACGCAGCGACCGGAGGGGTCTTGGGGGCTACACCTTC. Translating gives CASNQERSDRRGLGGYTF.

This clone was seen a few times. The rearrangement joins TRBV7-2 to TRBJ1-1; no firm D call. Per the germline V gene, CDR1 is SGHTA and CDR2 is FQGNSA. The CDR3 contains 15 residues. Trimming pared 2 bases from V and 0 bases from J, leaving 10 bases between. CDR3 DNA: TGTGCCAGCAGCTTATCGCCGGGGATGAACACTGAAGCTTTCTTT. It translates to CASSLSPGMNTEAFF.

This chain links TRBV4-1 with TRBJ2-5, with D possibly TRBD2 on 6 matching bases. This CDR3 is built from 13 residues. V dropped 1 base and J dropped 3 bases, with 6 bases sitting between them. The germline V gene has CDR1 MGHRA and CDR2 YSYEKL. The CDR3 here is CASSQGGEETQYF. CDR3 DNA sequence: TGCGCCAGCAGCCAAGGCGGGGAAGAGACCCAGTACTTC.

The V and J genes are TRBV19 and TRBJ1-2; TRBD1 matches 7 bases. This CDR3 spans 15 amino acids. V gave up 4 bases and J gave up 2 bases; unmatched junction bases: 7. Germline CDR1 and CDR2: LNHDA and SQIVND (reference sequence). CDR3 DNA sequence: TGTGCCAGTAGTACCAGACAGGGATCCAACTATGGCTACACCTTC. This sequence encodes CASSTRQGSNYGYTF.

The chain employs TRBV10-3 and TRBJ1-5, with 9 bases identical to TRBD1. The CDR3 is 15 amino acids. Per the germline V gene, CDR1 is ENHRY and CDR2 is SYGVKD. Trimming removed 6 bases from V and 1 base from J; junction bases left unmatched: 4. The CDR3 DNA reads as TGTGCCATCAGCAGGACAGGGGACAGCAATCAGCCCCAGCATTTT. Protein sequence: CAISRTGDSNQPQHF.

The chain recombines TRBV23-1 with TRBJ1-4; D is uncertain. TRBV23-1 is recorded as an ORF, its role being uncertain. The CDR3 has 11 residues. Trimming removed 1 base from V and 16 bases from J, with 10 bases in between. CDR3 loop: CASSQWWPPFF. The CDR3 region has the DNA TGCGCCAGCAGTCAATGGTGGCCACCGTTTTTT.

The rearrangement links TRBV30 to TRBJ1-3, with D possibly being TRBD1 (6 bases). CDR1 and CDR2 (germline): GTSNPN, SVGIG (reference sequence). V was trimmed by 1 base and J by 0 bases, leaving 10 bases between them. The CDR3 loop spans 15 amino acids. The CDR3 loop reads CAWSEGVHSGNTIYF. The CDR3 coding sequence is TGTGCCTGGAGTGAGGGGGTACACTCTGGAAACACCATATATTTT. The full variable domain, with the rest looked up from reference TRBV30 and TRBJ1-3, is SQTIHQWPATLVQPVGSPLSLECTVEGTSNPNLYWYRQAAGRGLQLLFYSVGIGQISSEVPQNLSASRPQDRQFILSSKKLLLSDSGFYLCAWSEGVHSGNTIYFGEGSWLTVV.

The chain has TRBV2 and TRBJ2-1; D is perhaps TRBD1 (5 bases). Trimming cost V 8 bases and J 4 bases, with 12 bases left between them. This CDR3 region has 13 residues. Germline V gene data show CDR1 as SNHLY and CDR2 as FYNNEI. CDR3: CASLQGGYNEQFF. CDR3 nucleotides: TGTGCCAGCCTGCAGGGTGGGTACAATGAGCAGTTCTTC.

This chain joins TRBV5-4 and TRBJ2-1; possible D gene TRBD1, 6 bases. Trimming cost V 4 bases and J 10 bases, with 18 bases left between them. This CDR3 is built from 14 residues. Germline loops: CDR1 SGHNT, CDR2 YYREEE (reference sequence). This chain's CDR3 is CASSNRDIGGEQFF. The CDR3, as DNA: TGTGCCAGCAGCAACCGGGACATCGGTGGGGAGCAGTTCTTC.

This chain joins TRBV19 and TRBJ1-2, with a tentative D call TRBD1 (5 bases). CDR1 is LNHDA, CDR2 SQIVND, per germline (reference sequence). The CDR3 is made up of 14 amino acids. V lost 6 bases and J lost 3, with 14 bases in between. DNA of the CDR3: TGTGCCAGTAGCTCCGCAAAAGGGGACTATGGCTACACCTTC. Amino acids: CASSSAKGDYGYTF.

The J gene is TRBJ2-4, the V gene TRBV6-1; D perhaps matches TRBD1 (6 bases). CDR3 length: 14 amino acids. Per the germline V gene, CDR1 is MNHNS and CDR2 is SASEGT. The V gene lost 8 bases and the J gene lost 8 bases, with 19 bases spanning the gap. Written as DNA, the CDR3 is TGTGCCAGCGAGCTCGATTCCAGGGGTGACATTCAGTACTTC. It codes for CASELDSRGDIQYF.

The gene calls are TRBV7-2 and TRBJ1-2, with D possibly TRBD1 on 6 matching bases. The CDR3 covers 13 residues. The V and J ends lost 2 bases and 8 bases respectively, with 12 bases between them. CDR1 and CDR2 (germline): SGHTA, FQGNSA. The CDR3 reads CASSLRSGEGYTF. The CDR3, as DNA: TGTGCCAGCAGCTTAAGGTCAGGGGAAGGCTACACCTTC.

Here the CDR3 DNA reads TGTGCCTGGGGAAAACAGGGGGCCAGCAATCAGCCCCAGCATTTT. Translation: CAWGKQGASNQPQHF. The chain recombines TRBV30 with TRBJ1-5; 9 bases line up with TRBD1. CDR1 and CDR2 from the germline V gene are GTSNPN and SVGIG (reference sequence). V trimming: 5 bases; J trimming: 1 base; junction bases outside the gene matches: 6. The CDR3 totals 15 residues.

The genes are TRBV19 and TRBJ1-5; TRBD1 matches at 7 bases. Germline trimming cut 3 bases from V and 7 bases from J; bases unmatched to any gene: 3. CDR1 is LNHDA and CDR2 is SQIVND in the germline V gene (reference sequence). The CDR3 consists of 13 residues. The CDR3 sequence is CASSIRGEQPQHF. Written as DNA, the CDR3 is TGTGCCAGTAGTATCAGGGGGGAACAGCCCCAGCATTTT.

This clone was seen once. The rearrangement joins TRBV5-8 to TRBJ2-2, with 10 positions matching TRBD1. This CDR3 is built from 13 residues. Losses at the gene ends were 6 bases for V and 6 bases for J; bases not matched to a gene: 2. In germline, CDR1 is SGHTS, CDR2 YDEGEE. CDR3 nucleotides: TGTGCCAGCAACGACAGGGGGCCCGGGGAGCTGTTTTTT. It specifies CASNDRGPGELFF. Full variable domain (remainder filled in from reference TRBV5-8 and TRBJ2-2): EAGVTQSPTHLIKTRGQQATLRCSPISGHTSVYWYQQALGLGLQFLLWYDEGEERNRGNFPPRFSGRQFPNYSSELNVNALELEDSALYLCASNDRGPGELFFGEGSRLTVL.

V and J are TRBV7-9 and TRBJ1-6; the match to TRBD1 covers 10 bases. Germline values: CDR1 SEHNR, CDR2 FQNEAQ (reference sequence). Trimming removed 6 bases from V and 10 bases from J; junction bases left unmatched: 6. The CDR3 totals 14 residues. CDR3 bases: TGTGCCAGCAGGTCCGGGACAGGGGCCTCACCCCTCCACTTT. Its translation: CASRSGTGASPLHF.

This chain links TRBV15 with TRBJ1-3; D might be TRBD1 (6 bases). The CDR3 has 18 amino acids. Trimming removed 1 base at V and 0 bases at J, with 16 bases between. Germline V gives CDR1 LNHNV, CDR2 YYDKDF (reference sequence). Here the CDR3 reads CATSRGGRDIISGNTIYF. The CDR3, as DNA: TGTGCCACCAGCAGAGGTGGAAGGGACATTATCTCTGGAAACACCATATATTTT.

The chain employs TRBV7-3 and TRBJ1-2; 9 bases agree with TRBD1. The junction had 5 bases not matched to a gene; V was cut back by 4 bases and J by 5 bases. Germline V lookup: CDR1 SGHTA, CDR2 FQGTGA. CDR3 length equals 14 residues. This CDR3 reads CASSSGQGSYGYTF. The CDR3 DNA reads TGTGCCAGCAGCTCTGGACAGGGGAGTTATGGCTACACCTTC.

The CDR3 DNA reads TGCAGCGCTTGGGACAGGGGAGGCTATGGCTACACCTTC. Amino acids: CSAWDRGGYGYTF. This chain uses TRBV29-1 with TRBJ1-2; TRBD1 matches at 10 bases. CDR3 length: 13 amino acids. The germline gives CDR1 SQVTM, CDR2 ANQGSEA. V was clipped by 7 bases and J by 4 bases; unmatched bases: 6.

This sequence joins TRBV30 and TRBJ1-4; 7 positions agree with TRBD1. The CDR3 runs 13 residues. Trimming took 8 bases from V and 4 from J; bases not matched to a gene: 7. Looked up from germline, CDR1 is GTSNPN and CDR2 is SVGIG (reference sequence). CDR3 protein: CASNRGYNEKLFF. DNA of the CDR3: TGTGCCAGCAACAGGGGATATAATGAAAAACTGTTTTTT.

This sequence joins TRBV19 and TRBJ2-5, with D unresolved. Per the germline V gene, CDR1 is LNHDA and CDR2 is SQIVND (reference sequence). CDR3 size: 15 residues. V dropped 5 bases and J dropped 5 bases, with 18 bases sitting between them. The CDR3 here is CASSRLPLSLETQYF. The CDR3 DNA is TGTGCCAGTAGTCGACTGCCCTTAAGTTTGGAGACCCAGTACTTC.

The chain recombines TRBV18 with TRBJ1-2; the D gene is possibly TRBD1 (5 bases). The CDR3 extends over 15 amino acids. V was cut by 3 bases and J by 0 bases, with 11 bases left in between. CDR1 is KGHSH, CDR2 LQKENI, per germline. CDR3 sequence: CASSPPDKPNYGYTF. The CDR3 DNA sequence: TGTGCCAGCTCACCTCCGGACAAGCCTAACTATGGCTACACCTTC.

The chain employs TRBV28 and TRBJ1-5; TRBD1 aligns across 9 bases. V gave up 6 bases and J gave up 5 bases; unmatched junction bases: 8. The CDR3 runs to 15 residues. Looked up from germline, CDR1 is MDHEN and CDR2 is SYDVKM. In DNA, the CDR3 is TGTGCCAGCAGAACCGGACAGGGGATAGATCAGCCCCAGCATTTT. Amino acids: CASRTGQGIDQPQHF.

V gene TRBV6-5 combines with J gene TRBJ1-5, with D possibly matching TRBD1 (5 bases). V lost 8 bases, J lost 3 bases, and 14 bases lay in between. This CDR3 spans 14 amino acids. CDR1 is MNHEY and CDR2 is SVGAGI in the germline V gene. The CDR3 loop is CASRPGGFNQPQHF. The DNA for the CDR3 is TGTGCCAGCCGACCCGGGGGATTCAATCAGCCCCAGCATTTT.

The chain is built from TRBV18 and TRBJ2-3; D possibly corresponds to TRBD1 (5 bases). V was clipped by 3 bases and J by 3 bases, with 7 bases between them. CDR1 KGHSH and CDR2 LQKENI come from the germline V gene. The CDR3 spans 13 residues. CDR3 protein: CASSPRQTDTQYF. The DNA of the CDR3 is TGTGCCAGCTCACCGAGACAGACAGATACGCAGTATTTT.

DNA for the CDR3: TGTGCCAGCAGCTTAACGGTGGACAGGGGGCGTACGCAGTATTTT. This gives the protein CASSLTVDRGRTQYF. The chain has TRBV7-3 and TRBJ2-3; 11 nucleotides match TRBD1. CDR1 SGHTA and CDR2 FQGTGA come from the germline V gene. The V and J ends lost 0 bases and 8 bases, in that order; junction bases with no gene match: 4. The CDR3 has 15 residues. Full variable domain (missing parts from reference TRBV7-3 and TRBJ2-3): GAGVSQTPSNKVTEKGKYVELRCDPISGHTALYWYRQSLGQGPEFLIYFQGTGAADDSGLPNDRFFAVRPEGSVSTLKIQRTERGDSAVYLCASSLTVDRGRTQYFGPGTRLTVL.

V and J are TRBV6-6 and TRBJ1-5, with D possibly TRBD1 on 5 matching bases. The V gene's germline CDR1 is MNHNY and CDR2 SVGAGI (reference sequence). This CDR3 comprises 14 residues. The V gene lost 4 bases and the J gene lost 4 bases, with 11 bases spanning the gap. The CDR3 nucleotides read TGTGCCAGCAGTTTACAGGCTTCGAATCAGCCCCAGCATTTT. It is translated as CASSLQASNQPQHF.

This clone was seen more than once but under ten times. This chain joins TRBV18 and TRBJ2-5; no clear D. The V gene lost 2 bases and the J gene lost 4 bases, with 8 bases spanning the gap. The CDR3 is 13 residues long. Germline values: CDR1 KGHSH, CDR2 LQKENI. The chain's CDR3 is CASSPASTETQYF. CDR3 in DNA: TGTGCCAGCTCACCAGCCAGTACAGAGACCCAGTACTTC.

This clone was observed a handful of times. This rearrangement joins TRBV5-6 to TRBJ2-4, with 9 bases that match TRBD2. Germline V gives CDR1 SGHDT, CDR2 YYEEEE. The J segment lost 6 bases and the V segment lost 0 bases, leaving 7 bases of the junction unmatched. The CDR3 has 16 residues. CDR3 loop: CASSLVAGGPRNIQYF. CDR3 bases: TGTGCCAGCAGCTTGGTGGCGGGGGGGCCTAGAAACATTCAGTACTTC.

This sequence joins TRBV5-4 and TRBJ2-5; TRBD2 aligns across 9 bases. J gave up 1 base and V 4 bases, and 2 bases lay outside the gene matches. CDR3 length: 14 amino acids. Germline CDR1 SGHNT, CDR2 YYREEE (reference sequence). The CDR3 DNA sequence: TGTGCCAGCAGCAGCGGGGGGTCCCAAGAGACCCAGTACTTC. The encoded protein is CASSSGGSQETQYF.